This T cell receptor beta chain was sequenced in a study of control samples from healthy donors and cancer patients (TCRdb year 2020). In the case of this clone: No antigen is known for it. No qualities accompany the bases; no much larger clone lies one base away. Other DNA sequences in the same sample also yield this CDR3.

Library prep was done by the immunoSEQ multiplex PCR assay. TCRdb took over this immuneACCESS table, retaining in-frame rearrangements with V and J assigned. Such tables are incomplete; in checked studies, under half of the missing clones stem from an unresolved V gene, and the remainder is unexplained. The sample contains approximately 140,000 clones, around 94% of them found a single time. Together, the top ten hold about an eighth of the sample. V and J lose 6 bases and 6 bases, and a span of 8 bases separates them. CDR1 is given as DFQATT and CDR2 as SNEGSKA, both from the germline V gene (reference sequence). Measured from the cysteine to the phenylalanine, the CDR3 is 10 residues long. Solely the CDR3 DNA is kept, with 30 bases framed from the first base.

In this chain, TRBV20-1 is recombined with TRBJ1-2; TRBD1 is perhaps the D gene, given 5 matching bases. The receptor's source is a man in his forties or fifties in good health. Sequences were obtained from blood. The CDR3 has the sequence CSAPQDGYTF. The DNA reads as follows: TGCAGTGCGCCACAGGATGGCTACACCTTC.